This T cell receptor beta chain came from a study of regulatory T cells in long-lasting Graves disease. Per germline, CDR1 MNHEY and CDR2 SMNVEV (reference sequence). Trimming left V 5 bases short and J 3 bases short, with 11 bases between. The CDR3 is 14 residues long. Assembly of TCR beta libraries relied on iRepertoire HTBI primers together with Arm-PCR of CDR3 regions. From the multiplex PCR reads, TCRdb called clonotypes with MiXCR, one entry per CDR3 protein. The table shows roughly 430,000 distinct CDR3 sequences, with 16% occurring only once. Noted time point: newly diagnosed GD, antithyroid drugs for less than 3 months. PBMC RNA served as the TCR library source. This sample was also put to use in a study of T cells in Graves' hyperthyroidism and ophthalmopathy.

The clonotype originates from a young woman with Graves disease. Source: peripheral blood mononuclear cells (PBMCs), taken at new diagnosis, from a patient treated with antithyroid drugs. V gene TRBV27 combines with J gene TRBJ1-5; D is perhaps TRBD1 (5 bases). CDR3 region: CASSRRGDNQPQHF. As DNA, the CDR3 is TGTGCCAGCAGTCGGAGGGGCGACAATCAGCCCCAGCATTTT.